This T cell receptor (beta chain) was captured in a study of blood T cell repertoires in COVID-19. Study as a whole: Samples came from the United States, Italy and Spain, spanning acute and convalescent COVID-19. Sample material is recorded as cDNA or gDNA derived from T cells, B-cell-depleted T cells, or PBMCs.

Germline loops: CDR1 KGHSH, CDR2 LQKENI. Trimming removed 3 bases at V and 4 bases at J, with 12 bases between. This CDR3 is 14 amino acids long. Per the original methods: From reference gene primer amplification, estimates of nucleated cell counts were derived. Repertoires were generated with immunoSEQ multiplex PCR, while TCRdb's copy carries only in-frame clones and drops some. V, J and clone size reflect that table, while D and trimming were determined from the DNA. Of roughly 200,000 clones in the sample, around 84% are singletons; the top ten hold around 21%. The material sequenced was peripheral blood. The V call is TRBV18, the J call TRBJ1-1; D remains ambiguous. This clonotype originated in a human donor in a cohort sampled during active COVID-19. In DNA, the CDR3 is TGTGCCAGCTCACCTTATCAACGCGGCACTGAAGCTTTCTTT. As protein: CASSPYQRGTEAFF.